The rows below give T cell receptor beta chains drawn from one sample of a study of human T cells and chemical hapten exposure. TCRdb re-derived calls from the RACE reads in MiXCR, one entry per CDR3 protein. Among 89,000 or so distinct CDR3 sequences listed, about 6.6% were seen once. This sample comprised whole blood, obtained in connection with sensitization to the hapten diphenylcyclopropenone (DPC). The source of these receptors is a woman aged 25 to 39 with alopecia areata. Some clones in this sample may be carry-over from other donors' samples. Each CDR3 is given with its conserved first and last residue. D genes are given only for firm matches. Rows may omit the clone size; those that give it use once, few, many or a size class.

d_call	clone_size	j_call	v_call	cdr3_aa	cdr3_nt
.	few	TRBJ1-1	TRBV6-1	CASKVGIQGTEAFF	TGTGCCAGCAAGGTGGGGATACAGGGCACTGAAGCTTTCTTT
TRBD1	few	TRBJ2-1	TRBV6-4	CASSDSAGTGEYSYNEQFF	TGTGCCAGCAGTGACTCGGCTGGGACAGGGGAGTATTCCTACAATGAGCAGTTCTTC
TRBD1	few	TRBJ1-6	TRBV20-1	CSARTGDGSPLHF	TGCAGTGCTAGGACAGGGGACGGTTCACCCCTCCACTTT
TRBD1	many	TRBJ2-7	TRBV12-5	CASGLSLYRDRTYEQYF	TGTGCTAGTGGTTTGTCACTCTACCGGGACAGGACCTACGAGCAGTACTTC
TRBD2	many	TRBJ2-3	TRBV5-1	CASRYGGGTTDTQYF	TGCGCCAGCAGATACGGCGGGGGAACCACAGATACGCAGTATTTT
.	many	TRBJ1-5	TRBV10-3	CAILVGGAGQPQHF	TGTGCCATACTAGTAGGAGGGGCGGGTCAGCCCCAGCATTTT
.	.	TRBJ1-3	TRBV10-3	CAISEIFGSKNTIYF	TGTGCCATCAGTGAGATCTTTGGGAGCAAAAACACCATATATTTT
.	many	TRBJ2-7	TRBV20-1	CSAPDISYEQYF	TGCAGTGCACCGGACATATCCTACGAGCAGTACTTC
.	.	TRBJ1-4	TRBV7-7	CASSLGTGKNEKLFF	TGTGCTAGCAGCTTAGGGACGGGGAAGAATGAAAAACTGTTTTTT
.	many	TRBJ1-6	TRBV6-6	CASSQQIYNSPLHF	TGTGCCAGCAGCCAACAGATTTATAATTCACCCCTCCACTTT
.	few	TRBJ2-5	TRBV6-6	CASSGAAYSQETQYF	TGTGCCAGCAGCGGGGCGGCCTACAGCCAAGAGACCCAGTACTTC
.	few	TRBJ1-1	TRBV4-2	CASSQDTEYTEAFF	TGTGCCAGCAGCCAAGATACGGAGTATACTGAAGCTTTCTTT
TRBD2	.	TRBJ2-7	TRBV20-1	CSAASGGPYEQYF	TGCAGTGCCGCAAGCGGGGGGCCCTACGAGCAGTACTTC
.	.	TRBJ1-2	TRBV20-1	CSARPTGKLDGYTF	TGCAGTGCGAGACCAACAGGGAAGTTGGATGGCTACACCTTC
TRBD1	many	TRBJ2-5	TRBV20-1	CSARQPGQGHQETQYF	TGCAGTGCGAGACAACCGGGACAGGGGCACCAAGAGACCCAGTACTTC
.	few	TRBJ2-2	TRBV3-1	CASSQGPAVNTGELFF	TGTGCCAGCAGCCAAGGTCCAGCGGTGAACACCGGGGAGCTGTTTTTT
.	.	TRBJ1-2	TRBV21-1	CASSKWGEIFDGYTF	TGTGCCAGCAGCAAATGGGGAGAAATTTTTGATGGCTACACCTTC
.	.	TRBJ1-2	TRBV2	CASSEGTRGAHNYGYTF	TGTGCCAGCAGTGAAGGCACACGGGGAGCTCATAACTATGGCTACACCTTC
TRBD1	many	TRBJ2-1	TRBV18	CASSQGAKEQFF	TGTGCCAGCTCTCAGGGGGCGAAGGAGCAGTTCTTC
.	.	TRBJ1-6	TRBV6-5	CASSRQSAAGLTPLHF	TGTGCCAGCAGTAGACAGAGCGCAGCCGGCTTAACACCCCTCCACTTT
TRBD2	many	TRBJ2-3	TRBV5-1	CASTLSGGHTDTQYF	TGCGCCAGCACACTGAGCGGGGGGCACACAGATACGCAGTATTTT
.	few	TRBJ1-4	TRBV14	CASSQDLKAKLFF	TGTGCCAGCAGCCAAGATTTGAAGGCGAAACTGTTTTTT
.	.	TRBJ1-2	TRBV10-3	CAITGDLNYGYTF	TGTGCCATCACTGGGGACCTTAACTATGGCTACACCTTC
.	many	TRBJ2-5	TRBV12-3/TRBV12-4	CASSYTLNRETQYF	TGTGCCAGCAGTTATACTCTAAATCGGGAGACCCAGTACTTC
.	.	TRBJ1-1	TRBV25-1	CASSEVAGANTEAFF	TGTGCCAGCAGTGAGGTTGCGGGGGCGAACACTGAAGCTTTCTTT
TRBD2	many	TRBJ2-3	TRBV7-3	CASSFTLAGEGDTQYF	TGTGCCAGCAGCTTCACTCTGGCGGGGGAGGGAGATACGCAGTATTTT
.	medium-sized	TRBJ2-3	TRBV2	CASSEADNTDTQYF	TGTGCCAGCAGTGAAGCGGACAACACAGATACGCAGTATTTT
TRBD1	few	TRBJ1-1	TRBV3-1	CASSVRQGVGTEAFF	TGTGCCAGCAGCGTCCGACAGGGGGTAGGGACTGAAGCTTTCTTT
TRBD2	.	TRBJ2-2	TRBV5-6	CASSSHLLAGRTGELFF	TGTGCCAGCAGCAGCCACCTACTAGCGGGGCGCACCGGGGAGCTGTTTTTT
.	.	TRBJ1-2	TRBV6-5	CASSYGGATNYGYTF	TGTGCCAGCAGTTACGGGGGAGCTACTAACTATGGCTACACCTTC
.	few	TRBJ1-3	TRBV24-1	CATSSDGNTIYF	TGTGCCACCAGTTCTGATGGAAACACCATATATTTT
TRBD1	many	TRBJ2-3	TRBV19	CASSTGQGYEDTQYF	TGTGCCAGTAGTACTGGACAGGGGTATGAAGATACGCAGTATTTT
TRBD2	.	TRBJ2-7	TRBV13	CASSSQRERGLSYEQYF	TGTGCCAGCAGCTCCCAGCGTGAGCGGGGCCTCTCCTACGAGCAGTACTTC
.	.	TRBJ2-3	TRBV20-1	CSASRRTTDTQYF	TGCAGTGCTAGTAGGAGGACCACAGATACGCAGTATTTT
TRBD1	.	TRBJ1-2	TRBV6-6	CASSYTGTGASYGYTF	TGTGCCAGCAGTTACACCGGGACAGGGGCTTCCTATGGCTACACCTTC
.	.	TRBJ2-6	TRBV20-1	CSARGTSAGANVLTF	TGCAGTGCTAGAGGGACCTCAGCAGGGGCCAACGTCCTGACTTTC